The clone carrying this TCR beta chain was picked up a small number of times. Individuals aged about 18 to 89 years were recruited from 20 to 25 US areas. Which cohort a participant joined came from the clinical history participants gave. This sample is part of a study of blood T cell repertoires in COVID-19. On the study more broadly: Nucleic acid was either cDNA or gDNA, and it came from T cells, B-cell-depleted T cells, or PBMCs.

Per the germline V gene, CDR1 is MNHNS and CDR2 is SASEGT. Trimming cost V 2 bases and J 6 bases, with 16 bases left between them. The CDR3 runs to 15 residues. Authors' analysis steps: Reference gene primer amplification yielded estimated nucleated cell counts. TCRdb keeps only in-frame clones here, not all; method: immunoSEQ multiplex PCR. V and J calls plus clone size are reproduced from that table; the DNA served to infer D and trimming. This table has about 260,000 clones, about 83% appearing once. This chain connects TRBV6-1 to TRBJ1-1; TRBD1 might be the D (6 bases). This sequence originates from a woman aged 45 to 65 who had recovered from COVID-19. Input material: PBMCs or T cells enriched from blood (not recorded which). CDR3 loop: CASSEQVQGRPEAFF. The CDR3 DNA reads as TGTGCCAGCAGTGAACAGGTCCAGGGGAGACCTGAAGCTTTCTTT.